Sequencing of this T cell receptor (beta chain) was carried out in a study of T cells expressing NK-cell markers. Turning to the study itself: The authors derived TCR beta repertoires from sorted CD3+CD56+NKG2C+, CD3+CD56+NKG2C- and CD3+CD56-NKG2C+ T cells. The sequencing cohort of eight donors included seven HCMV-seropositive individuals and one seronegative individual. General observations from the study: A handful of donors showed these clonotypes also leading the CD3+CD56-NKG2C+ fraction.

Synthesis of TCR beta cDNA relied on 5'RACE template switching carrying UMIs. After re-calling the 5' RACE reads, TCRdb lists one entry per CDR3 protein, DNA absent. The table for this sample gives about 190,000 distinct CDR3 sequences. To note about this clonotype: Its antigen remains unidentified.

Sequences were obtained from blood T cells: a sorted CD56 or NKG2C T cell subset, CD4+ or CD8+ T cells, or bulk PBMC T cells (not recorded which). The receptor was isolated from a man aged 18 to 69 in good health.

CDR3 sequence reads: CASSGGDRGSGANVLTF. The rearrangement uses TRBV7-9 and TRBJ2-6; TCRdb's D gene call, TRBD1, goes unchecked for lack of DNA. The germline V gene has CDR1 SEHNR and CDR2 FQNEAQ (reference sequence). This CDR3 is 17 amino acids long.